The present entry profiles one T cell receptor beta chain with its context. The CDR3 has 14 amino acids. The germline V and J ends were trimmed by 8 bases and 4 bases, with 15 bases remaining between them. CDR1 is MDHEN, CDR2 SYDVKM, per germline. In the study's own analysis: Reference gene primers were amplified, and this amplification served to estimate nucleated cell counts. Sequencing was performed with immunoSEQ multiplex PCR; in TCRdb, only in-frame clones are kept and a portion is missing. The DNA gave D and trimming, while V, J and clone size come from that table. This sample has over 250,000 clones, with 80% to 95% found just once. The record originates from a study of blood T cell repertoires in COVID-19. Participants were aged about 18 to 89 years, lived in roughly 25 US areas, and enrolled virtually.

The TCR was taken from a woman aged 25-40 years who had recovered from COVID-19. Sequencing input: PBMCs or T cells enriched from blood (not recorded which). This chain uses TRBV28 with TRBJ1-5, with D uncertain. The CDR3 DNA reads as TGTGCCAGCGGCTGGTTGTCGGGAAATCAGCCCCAGCATTTT. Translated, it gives CASGWLSGNQPQHF. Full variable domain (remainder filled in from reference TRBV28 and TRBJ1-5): DVKVTQSSRYLVKRTGEKVFLECVQDMDHENMFWYRQDPGLGLRLIYFSYDVKMKEKGDIPEGYSVSREKKERFSLILESASTNQTSMYLCASGWLSGNQPQHFGDGTRLSIL.